The 7 T cell receptor beta chains below all came from one sample that was sequenced in a study of cytomegalovirus exposure and HLA in healthy donors. The PCR ran on 60 Vbeta and 13 Jbeta primers. Repertoires were generated with immunoSEQ multiplex PCR, while TCRdb's copy carries only in-frame clones and drops some. The data hold about 140,000 clones, with roughly 80% observed a single time. The sequencing input was PBMCs. These receptor sequences come from a female donor in good health and CMV-seronegative.

The chain joins TRBV29-1 to TRBJ2-5, with D possibly matching TRBD2 (5 bases). V was cut by 6 bases and J by 2 bases, with 13 bases left in between. Germline CDR1 and CDR2: SQVTM and ANQGSEA. The CDR3 is 13 residues long. The CDR3, as DNA: TGCAGCGTAGAGGACTTAGTACAAGAGACCCAGTACTTC. Translation gives CSVEDLVQETQYF.

The chain uses TRBV2 and TRBJ1-1; D unclear. The germline gives CDR1 SNHLY, CDR2 FYNNEI. V was clipped by 0 bases and J by 6 bases, with 14 bases between them. The CDR3 length is 15 residues. The CDR3 here is CASSEAPGLWAEAFF. The CDR3 DNA is TGTGCCAGCAGTGAAGCGCCAGGCCTTTGGGCTGAAGCTTTCTTT.

This clone was seen a few times. The gene calls are TRBV6-5 and TRBJ1-4, with 10 bases aligning to TRBD1. V gave up 2 bases and J gave up 5 bases; unmatched junction bases: 2. Germline CDR1 reads MNHEY; CDR2 reads SVGAGI. The CDR3 covers 15 residues. The CDR3 loop reads CASSYGTGANEKLFF. CDR3 coding DNA: TGTGCCAGCAGTTACGGGACAGGGGCCAATGAAAAACTGTTTTTT.

The chain has TRBV7-2 and TRBJ1-1, with unresolved D. The V gene lost 5 bases and the J gene lost 3 bases, with 4 bases spanning the gap. The CDR3 runs 11 residues. The V gene's germline CDR1 is SGHTA and CDR2 FQGNSA. CDR3 nucleotides: TGTGCCAGCAGCCTCCACACTGAAGCTTTCTTT. Its translation is CASSLHTEAFF.

There are a few counts of this clone. The J gene is TRBJ2-2, the V gene TRBV18; no firm D call. The CDR3 has 17 residues. In germline, CDR1 is KGHSH, CDR2 LQKENI. The ends were cut back, 6 bases at V and 5 bases at J, with 22 bases in the middle. The CDR3 reads CASSQSPGARGTGELFF. CDR3 nucleotide sequence: TGTGCCAGCTCCCAATCGCCTGGCGCCCGAGGTACCGGGGAGCTGTTTTTT.

The chain is built from TRBV10-3 and TRBJ2-7; 12 bases are a match to TRBD1. The CDR3 sequence is 16 residues long. CDR1 and CDR2 (germline): ENHRY, SYGVKD. V lost 2 bases and J lost 5; bases outside the gene matches: 7. The CDR3: CAISELGQGAQDEQYF. The DNA of the CDR3 is TGTGCCATCAGTGAGCTGGGACAGGGGGCGCAGGACGAGCAGTACTTC.

The chain is built from TRBV28 and TRBJ1-5; no reliable D call. Germline V lookup: CDR1 MDHEN, CDR2 SYDVKM. The CDR3 length is 13 residues. The germline V and J ends were trimmed by 6 bases and 11 bases, with 17 bases remaining between them. The CDR3 loop reads CASSPLEVLTQHF. CDR3 nucleotides: TGTGCCAGCAGCCCCCTTGAAGTACTGACCCAGCATTTT. Supplemented by reference TRBV28 and TRBJ1-5, the full variable domain reads DVKVTQSSRYLVKRTGEKVFLECVQDMDHENMFWYRQDPGLGLRLIYFSYDVKMKEKGDIPEGYSVSREKKERFSLILESASTNQTSMYLCASSPLEVLTQHFGDGTRLSIL.